One sample yielded the 2 T cell receptor beta chains listed below, sequenced in a study of cytomegalovirus exposure and HLA in healthy donors. In the PCR, 60 Vbeta and 13 Jbeta primers were used. The assay was immunoSEQ multiplex PCR, and TCRdb's table has in-frame clones only and misses some. The repertoire holds around 170,000 clones, with 81% as singletons. The sequencing input was PBMCs. These receptors came from a man aged 45 to 65 in good health and CMV-seronegative.

The CDR3 DNA reads TGCGCCAGCAGCCAAGTATTTTCAGGGAACACTGAAGCTTTCTTT. Amino acids: CASSQVFSGNTEAFF. J is TRBJ1-1 and V is TRBV4-3; D gene unclear. The CDR3 has 15 residues. V was cut by 1 base and J by 1 base, with 10 bases left in between. Germline V gene sequence: CDR1 LGHNA, CDR2 YSLEER.

The V and J genes are TRBV7-9 and TRBJ2-7; 10 positions agree with TRBD2. Germline CDR1 reads SEHNR; CDR2 reads FQNEAQ (reference sequence). Trimming cost V 0 bases and J 0 bases; bases outside gene matches: 8. The CDR3 length is 18 residues. The DNA for the CDR3 is TGTGCCAGCAGCTTAGCGTTACTAGCGGGGAGAAGCTCCTACGAGCAGTACTTC. Protein: CASSLALLAGRSSYEQYF.